The 3 T cell receptor beta chains presented below share a single source sample, sequenced in a study of T cells in Graves' hyperthyroidism and ophthalmopathy. Amplified TCR beta CDR3 regions derived from RNA transcripts. First-round RT-PCR of the TCR CDR3 relied on the HTBI primer set. Using its own MiXCR run on the multiplex PCR reads, TCRdb lists one record per CDR3 protein. The table includes approximately 360,000 distinct CDR3 sequences, around 14% detected once. The sequencing input was blood. The receptors come from a woman between 18 and 29 years old with Graves' hyperthyroidism that later progressed to Graves' ophthalmopathy.

The V and J genes are TRBV7-9 and TRBJ2-2, with 8 nucleotides matching TRBD2. V trimming: 4 bases; J trimming: 4 bases; junction bases outside the gene matches: 8. Per the germline V gene, CDR1 is SEHNR and CDR2 is FQNEAQ (reference sequence). The CDR3 sequence is 16 residues long. DNA for the CDR3: TGTGCCAGCAGCTCGCGAGCGGGAGATGGCACCGGGGAGCTGTTTTTT. Translation: CASSSRAGDGTGELFF.

In the case of this clonotype: A much larger clone lies one base from this, so it may be a read error. This chain connects TRBV20-1 to TRBJ2-1; 12 bases are shared with TRBD2. The CDR3 has 14 amino acids. The junction had 3 bases not matched to a gene; V was cut back by 2 bases and J by 7 bases. The germline gives CDR1 DFQATT, CDR2 SNEGSKA (reference sequence). The CDR3 sequence: CSARLAGGMNEQFF. The CDR3 DNA sequence: TGCAGTGCTAGACTAGCGGGAGGGATGAATGAGCAGTTCTTC.

This rearrangement joins TRBV12-3 or TRBV12-4 to TRBJ2-5; 9 nucleotides agree with TRBD2. The CDR3 totals 17 residues. V was pared by 1 base and J by 5 bases, with 11 bases of the junction left unmatched. The CDR3 protein is CASSLEVLAGKGETQYF. In nucleotides, the CDR3 is TGTGCCAGCAGTTTAGAGGTGCTAGCGGGAAAAGGGGAGACCCAGTACTTC.